These 30 T cell receptor beta chains were all obtained from the same sample, sequenced in a study of shared clonotypes between healthy human individuals. Produced via immunoSEQ multiplex PCR; TCRdb's table is partial and in-frame only. The table includes about 680,000 clones, less than 80% detected once. Material for sequencing was memory CD4+ T cells sorted from blood. This sample's subset: CD45RA-negative fraction. These receptors were obtained from a woman aged 25 to 39 in good health.

This clone was detected once. The chain employs TRBV15 and TRBJ2-7; weak D call: TRBD1 (7 bases). Looked up from germline, CDR1 is LNHNV and CDR2 is YYDKDF (reference sequence). The CDR3 loop spans 16 amino acids. Trimming took off 4 bases at V and 8 bases at J, with 24 bases between the two ends. CDR3 bases: TGTGCCACCAGCACCATCGGGACAGACACTAGCATAAAGCAGTACTTC. Translated, it gives CATSTIGTDTSIKQYF.

Notes on this clone: Other nucleotide sequences in the sample specify the same CDR3. This chain links TRBV5-4 with TRBJ2-3; D not resolved. Germline CDR1 SGHNT, CDR2 YYREEE (reference sequence). The V and J ends lost 2 bases and 6 bases respectively, with 4 bases between them. The CDR3 runs 11 residues. CDR3 sequence: CASSFGDTQYF. In DNA form, the CDR3 reads TGTGCCAGCAGCTTCGGGGATACGCAGTATTTT.

This sequence joins TRBV19 and TRBJ2-3; D is possibly TRBD1 (6 bases). Germline V gene lookup returns CDR1 LNHDA and CDR2 SQIVND (reference sequence). With 5 bases removed from V and 4 bases from J, the gap between germline ends came to 13 bases. This CDR3 is 14 amino acids long. The CDR3 region is CASSSQGRADTQYF. CDR3 sequence (DNA): TGTGCCAGTAGTTCACAGGGAAGGGCAGATACGCAGTATTTT.

The gene calls are TRBV28 and TRBJ2-1, with TRBD2 identical over 9 bases. Unmatched junction bases numbered 9, after V lost 3 bases and J lost 3 bases. In germline, CDR1 is MDHEN, CDR2 SYDVKM. CDR3 length: 17 amino acids. CDR3 DNA sequence: TGTGCCAGCAGTTTTCTGAGTAGCGGGAGAGGCTACAATGAGCAGTTCTTC. This sequence encodes CASSFLSSGRGYNEQFF. The whole variable domain, filled in from reference TRBV28 and TRBJ2-1, reads DVKVTQSSRYLVKRTGEKVFLECVQDMDHENMFWYRQDPGLGLRLIYFSYDVKMKEKGDIPEGYSVSREKKERFSLILESASTNQTSMYLCASSFLSSGRGYNEQFFGPGTRLTVL.

The sample holds a few counts of this clone. The chain employs TRBV29-1 and TRBJ2-1; 13 positions agree with TRBD2. The V segment lost 2 bases and the J segment 8 bases; nucleotides outside the gene matches: 6. The V gene's germline CDR1 is SQVTM and CDR2 ANQGSEA. The CDR3 extends over 15 amino acids. Here the CDR3 DNA reads TGCAGCGTTGAATTTGTAGGACTAGCGGGAGATGAGCAGTTCTTC. Translating gives CSVEFVGLAGDEQFF.

The genes are TRBV11-2 and TRBJ2-7; possibly TRBD2 for D (5 bases). V lost 4 bases and J 3 bases, leaving 22 bases between the germline ends. The V gene's germline CDR1 is SGHAT and CDR2 FQNNGV. This CDR3 is 17 amino acids long. The CDR3 reads CASSYPSSSSFFYEQYF. The CDR3 nucleotides read TGTGCCAGCAGCTACCCTTCATCTAGCTCCTTCTTCTACGAGCAGTACTTC. The full variable domain, rest sourced from reference TRBV11-2 and TRBJ2-7, is EAGVAQSPRYKIIEKRQSVAFWCNPISGHATLYWYQQILGQGPKLLIQFQNNGVVDDSQLPKDRFSAERLKGVDSTLKIQPAKLEDSAVYLCASSYPSSSSFFYEQYFGPGTRLTVT.

V gene TRBV27 combines with J gene TRBJ2-1; 9 nucleotides agree with TRBD1. Germline V CDR1 and CDR2: MNHEY, SMNVEV (reference sequence). The CDR3 extends over 14 amino acids. V shed 3 bases, J shed 7 bases, and the junction held 4 bases outside the gene matches. As DNA, the CDR3 is TGTGCCAGCAGTTTGGACAGGGGTAGAAATGAGCAGTTCTTC. This encodes CASSLDRGRNEQFF.

V and J are TRBV5-4 and TRBJ2-5; 9 bases are shared with TRBD2. CDR3 length: 15 residues. Germline V gene data show CDR1 as SGHNT and CDR2 as YYREEE (reference sequence). The V gene end was trimmed by 0 bases and the J gene end by 4 bases; junction bases not matched to a gene: 4. CDR3 bases: TGTGCCAGCAGCTTGGGAGGGACTAGCAGAGAGACCCAGTACTTC. Translated: CASSLGGTSRETQYF.

J is TRBJ2-6 and V is TRBV7-3; D may be TRBD2 (5 bases). V was pared by 5 bases and J by 2 bases, with 7 bases between. The germline V gene has CDR1 SGHTA and CDR2 FQGTGA. This CDR3 has 14 amino acids. The CDR3 is CASSHGAGANVLTF. In DNA form, the CDR3 reads TGTGCCAGCAGCCACGGGGCTGGGGCCAACGTCCTGACTTTC.

The chain recombines TRBV11-2 with TRBJ1-4; 7 nucleotides line up with TRBD1. There are 14 residues in the CDR3. The V segment lost 1 base and the J segment 7 bases; nucleotides outside the gene matches: 3. Germline lookup yields CDR1 SGHAT and CDR2 FQNNGV. Written as DNA, the CDR3 is TGTGCCAGCAGCTTAGGGCAGGGGGTTGAAAAACTGTTTTTT. Protein product: CASSLGQGVEKLFF.

The gene calls are TRBV6-5 and TRBJ2-5; 10 bases agree with TRBD2. With V trimmed by 7 bases and J by 5 bases, 7 bases remained unmatched. The germline gives CDR1 MNHEY, CDR2 SVGAGI. This CDR3 region has 14 residues. The CDR3 DNA reads TGTGCCAGCATCCAGAAAGCGGGAGGGGAGACCCAGTACTTC. Encoded protein: CASIQKAGGETQYF.

This clone was detected a few times. V and J are TRBV25-1 and TRBJ2-2; D is uncertain. V was clipped by 3 bases and J by 4 bases, with 9 bases between them. The length of the CDR3 is 14 residues. The germline gives CDR1 MGHDK, CDR2 SYGVNS. CDR3 in DNA: TGTGCCAGCAGTGACAGCGCTGCCACCGGGGAGCTGTTTTTT. Translating gives CASSDSAATGELFF.

The genes are TRBV6-6 and TRBJ1-2; 9 nucleotides line up with TRBD1. This CDR3 comprises 13 residues. V trimming: 2 bases; J trimming: 8 bases; junction bases outside the gene matches: 3. CDR1 is MNHNY, CDR2 SVGAGI, per germline (reference sequence). CDR3 protein: CASSYGTGTGYTF. CDR3 DNA sequence: TGTGCCAGCAGTTACGGGACAGGGACCGGCTACACCTTC.

The J gene is TRBJ1-1, the V gene TRBV5-1; the D is unclear. The CDR3 covers 14 residues. Germline V CDR1 and CDR2: SGHRS, YFSETQ. Trimming shortened V by 4 bases and J by 1 base, and 11 bases separated the two germline ends. CDR3 coding DNA: TGCGCCAGCAGCCCCACGACGGGGAACACTGAAGCTTTCTTT. This codes for CASSPTTGNTEAFF.

This chain connects TRBV6-1 to TRBJ1-5; TRBD1 might be the D (5 bases). From germline, CDR1 is MNHNS and CDR2 SASEGT. V gave up 1 base and J gave up 11 bases, with 18 bases separating them. CDR3 length equals 15 residues. CDR3 DNA: TGTGCCAGCAGTGAAGTCCTGTGGGGCCTCGAGGCCCAGCATTTT. It codes for CASSEVLWGLEAQHF.

This sequence joins TRBV11-2 and TRBJ2-7; 9 positions agree with TRBD2. Germline V gives CDR1 SGHAT, CDR2 FQNNGV. The CDR3 totals 16 residues. After removal of 1 base from V and 1 base from J, the junction contained 5 bases not matched to a gene. The CDR3 spells CASSLGSSGKSYEQYF. As DNA, the CDR3 is TGTGCCAGCAGCTTAGGGTCTAGCGGGAAGTCCTACGAGCAGTACTTC.

The chain is built from TRBV30 and TRBJ2-6; 9 positions agree with TRBD1. Trimming took 3 bases from V and 2 from J; bases not matched to a gene: 11. CDR1 GTSNPN and CDR2 SVGIG come from the germline V gene (reference sequence). The CDR3 totals 18 residues. CDR3 region: CAWRTIRDRVAGANVLTF. DNA of the CDR3: TGTGCCTGGAGGACTATCCGGGACAGGGTAGCTGGGGCCAACGTCCTGACTTTC.

The chain joins TRBV9 to TRBJ2-2, with 8 bases matching TRBD1. Germline V CDR1 and CDR2: SGDLS, YYNGEE. This CDR3 is 16 amino acids long. Unmatched junction bases numbered 9, after V lost 1 base and J lost 7 bases. Here the CDR3 DNA reads TGTGCCAGCAGCGTACGACCAGGGGGCAGGCACGGGGAGCTGTTTTTT. Amino acid sequence: CASSVRPGGRHGELFF.

In its sample, this clone was seen many times. The J gene is TRBJ1-4, the V gene TRBV21-1; TRBD1, as called in the table, went unchecked against the DNA. TRBV21-1 is listed as a pseudogene. CDR3 length equals 15 residues. The DNA for the CDR3 is TGTGCCAGCAGCAAAGCGCAGGGTAGGAATGAAAAACTGTTTTTT. Its protein is CASSKAQGRNEKLFF.

CDR3: CASSIQSNTGELFF. CDR3 nucleotide sequence: TGTGCCAGTAGTATACAGTCGAACACCGGGGAGCTGTTTTTT. V gene TRBV19 combines with J gene TRBJ2-2; D is unclear. V lost 2 bases and J 0 bases, leaving 4 bases between the germline ends. The CDR3 has 14 residues. CDR1 and CDR2 from the germline V gene are LNHDA and SQIVND (reference sequence).

The CDR3 loop is CASSSTSGRLAKNIQYF. Here the CDR3 DNA reads TGTGCCAGCAGCTCGACTAGCGGGAGGTTAGCCAAAAACATTCAGTACTTC. The V call is TRBV11-2, the J call TRBJ2-4, with TRBD2 identical over 13 bases. CDR3 length equals 17 residues. The germline CDR1 and CDR2 sequences are SGHAT and FQNNGV. V lost 4 bases to trimming and J lost 0 bases; unmatched junction nucleotides: 3.

The sample holds one count of this clone. The chain couples TRBV18 to TRBJ2-3; D uncertain. The CDR3 length is 16 residues. Germline V gene data show CDR1 as KGHSH and CDR2 as LQKENI. With 3 bases removed from V and 2 bases from J, the gap between germline ends came to 15 bases. CDR3 amino acids: CASSPTVAQNTDTQYF. Here the CDR3 DNA reads TGTGCCAGCTCACCTACCGTCGCACAGAACACAGATACGCAGTATTTT.

This chain connects TRBV5-1 to TRBJ2-3, with 7 bases identical to TRBD1. The V gene end was trimmed by 0 bases and the J gene end by 4 bases; junction bases not matched to a gene: 8. Germline CDR1 is SGHRS and CDR2 is YFSETQ. The CDR3 is 16 residues long. In nucleotides, the CDR3 is TGCGCCAGCAGCTTGGCCATCAAAGGGGGCCCAGATACGCAGTATTTT. Amino acid sequence: CASSLAIKGGPDTQYF.

The chain links TRBV6-5 to TRBJ2-7; 7 bases fit TRBD1. The ends lost 2 bases at V and 1 base at J; junction bases unmatched: 8. The CDR3 has 16 residues. CDR1 is MNHEY, CDR2 SVGAGI, per germline. The CDR3, as DNA: TGTGCCAGCAGTTACACCGACAGGGCGCCTTCCTACGAGCAGTACTTC. Its translation: CASSYTDRAPSYEQYF.

The chain couples TRBV5-5 to TRBJ2-5; possible D gene TRBD2, 6 bases. This CDR3 has 14 residues. CDR1 and CDR2 (germline): SGHKS, YYEKEE (reference sequence). V lost 2 bases to trimming and J lost 5 bases, with 13 bases between them. CDR3 sequence (DNA): TGTGCCAGCAGCTTAAGGCTAGCGCTTGAGACCCAGTACTTC. Encoded protein: CASSLRLALETQYF. The complete variable domain, with remaining parts taken from reference TRBV5-5 and TRBJ2-5, reads DAGVTQSPTHLIKTRGQQVTLRCSPISGHKSVSWYQQVLGQGPQFIFQYYEKEERGRGNFPDRFSARQFPNYSSELNVNALLLGDSALYLCASSLRLALETQYFGPGTRLLVL.

CDR3 sequence (DNA): TGCGCCAGCAGCCTCGGGACAGGAGGGGAATATGGCTACACCTTC. Translated: CASSLGTGGEYGYTF. The chain carries TRBV4-1 and TRBJ1-2; 8 bases map to TRBD1. The trim removed 4 bases at V and 5 bases at J, leaving 9 bases unmatched. From germline, CDR1 is MGHRA and CDR2 YSYEKL. The CDR3 runs to 15 residues.

The V and J genes are TRBV29-1 and TRBJ2-5; 16 bases fit TRBD2. Looked up from germline, CDR1 is SQVTM and CDR2 is ANQGSEA. This CDR3 is built from 14 residues. Germline trimming cut 4 bases from V and 11 bases from J; bases unmatched to any gene: 7. The CDR3: CSVAGTSGRGEQYF. CDR3 sequence (DNA): TGCAGCGTTGCCGGGACTAGCGGGAGGGGTGAGCAGTACTTC.

This clone was seen only once. This chain uses TRBV10-3 with TRBJ1-2; TRBD1 agrees at 7 bases. CDR3 size: 14 residues. Germline loops: CDR1 ENHRY, CDR2 SYGVKD. V lost 7 bases, J lost 7 bases, and 12 bases stayed unmatched. The CDR3 here is CAINGDRDLIGYTF. CDR3 nucleotides: TGTGCCATCAACGGGGACAGAGACCTGATTGGCTACACCTTC.

The chain recombines TRBV6-1 with TRBJ2-1; possibly TRBD1 for D (6 bases). Germline CDR1 is MNHNS and CDR2 is SASEGT. V dropped 7 bases and J dropped 0 bases, with 10 bases sitting between them. The CDR3 covers 14 residues. Here the CDR3 DNA reads TGTGCCAGCACGGACAGACTCTCCTACAATGAGCAGTTCTTC. It is translated as CASTDRLSYNEQFF.

The chain uses TRBV10-3 and TRBJ1-1, with 10 bases identical to TRBD1. The trim removed 2 bases at V and 4 bases at J, leaving 10 bases unmatched. Germline CDR1 is ENHRY and CDR2 is SYGVKD. The CDR3 is 17 amino acids. The CDR3 here is CAISEPKTWDRGTEAFF. The CDR3 nucleotides are TGTGCCATCAGTGAGCCGAAGACGTGGGACAGGGGCACTGAAGCTTTCTTT.